This is a list of T cell receptor beta chains from one sample in a study of blood T cells in healthy people across ages. TCRdb processed the 5' RACE reads anew with MiXCR; each CDR3 protein has one entry. Seen here are over 1,500,000 distinct CDR3 sequences, roughly 52% observed once, and the top ten hold approximately 2%. Input material: blood. These receptor sequences come from a woman aged 40 to 55 in good health. Each CDR3 is given with its conserved first and last residue. Fields, in order: clone size, D gene, J gene, V gene, CDR3 DNA, CDR3 protein. A D gene is named only where the DNA matches it firmly. Clone size, where shown, is once, few, many, or a class for clones that have expanded.

>.|.|TRBJ2-1|TRBV24-1
TGTGCCACCAGTGATCGTCCCCGCAATGAGCAGTTCTTC
CATSDRPRNEQFF
>few|.|TRBJ1-6|TRBV4-2
TGTGCCAGCAGCCAACCGACAGCTTCGTATAATTCACCCCTCCACTTT
CASSQPTASYNSPLHF
>few|TRBD1|TRBJ1-2|TRBV6-2/TRBV6-3
TGTGCCAGCAGTTACTCGAGCGGGACAGCCAACTATGGCTACACCTTC
CASSYSSGTANYGYTF
>.|.|TRBJ2-1|TRBV15
TGTGCCACCAGCAGACCCTACAATGAGCGGTACTTC
CATSRPYNERYF
>.|TRBD1|TRBJ2-7|TRBV5-6
TGTGCCAGCAGCGGGGGACAGGGGTTCGAGCAGTACTTC
CASSGGQGFEQYF
>.|.|TRBJ1-2|TRBV5-5
TGTGCCAGCAGCTTGGGGACAGCGCTAGCAACTAACTATGGCTACACCTTC
CASSLGTALATNYGYTF
>.|TRBD1|TRBJ2-1|TRBV3-1
TGTGCCAGCAGCCACGGACAGGGGGCCAACAATGAGCAGTTCTTC
CASSHGQGANNEQFF
>.|.|TRBJ2-1|TRBV10-2
TGCGCCAGCAGTGAGTCGGTAGTTCAAGCAAATGAGCAGTTCTTC
CASSESVVQANEQFF
>.|TRBD1|TRBJ1-5|TRBV25-1
TGTGCCAGCAGTGAAACAGGGGAAGATCAGCCCCAGCATTTT
CASSETGEDQPQHF
>.|.|TRBJ2-7|TRBV28
TGTGCCAGCGAGAGAGCAGGGCTGAACTACGAGCAGTACTTC
CASERAGLNYEQYF
>.|.|TRBJ1-1|TRBV4-3
TGCGCCAGCAGCCAACAGACAGGGAACACTGAAGCTTTCTTT
CASSQQTGNTEAFF
>.|.|TRBJ1-6|TRBV4-3
TGCGCCAGCAGCCAAGATGGAGGGGTCTCACCCCTCCACTTT
CASSQDGGVSPLHF
>.|TRBD1|TRBJ2-5|TRBV4-3
TGCGCCAGCAGCCAAGACAGGGGGCTGGTTGAGCAGTACTTC
CASSQDRGLVEQYF
>.|.|TRBJ2-7|TRBV7-7
TGTGCTAGCAGCTTAACTACTAGCCCTGGCGAGCAGTACTTC
CASSLTTSPGEQYF
>.|.|TRBJ2-3|TRBV4-2
TGTGCCAGCAGCCAAGACGGATTAGCGGCAGATACGCAGTATTTT
CASSQDGLAADTQYF
>.|.|TRBJ1-4|TRBV7-2
TGTGCCAGCAGCTTAGCTCGGGTTGAAAAACTGTTTTTT
CASSLARVEKLFF
>.|TRBD1|TRBJ2-7|TRBV15
TGTGCCACCGCGACAGGGGGGCTCTACGAGCAGTACTTC
CATATGGLYEQYF
>.|.|TRBJ2-3|TRBV20-1
TGCAGTGCTAGGGAACCCCGGCAGGGGAGAACAGATACGCAGTATTTT
CSAREPRQGRTDTQYF
>.|.|TRBJ2-7|TRBV3-1
TGTGCCAGCAGCCAAGCCCGTGGGTACGAGCAGTACTTC
CASSQARGYEQYF
>.|TRBD1|TRBJ2-7|TRBV5-1
TGCGCCAGCAGCTTGGCCCATCCCCGGGACAGGGCTCAGCGCTACGAGCAGTACTTC
CASSLAHPRDRAQRYEQYF
>few|TRBD2|TRBJ2-5|TRBV7-8
TGTGCCAGCAGCGACGGACTAGCGGGGTTGGAGACCCAGTACTTC
CASSDGLAGLETQYF
>.|.|TRBJ2-1|TRBV12-5
TGTGCTAGCGAGGGCGCGGGGAAGGGTTGGATTGAGCAGTTCTTC
CASEGAGKGWIEQFF
>few|TRBD2|TRBJ2-5|TRBV7-2
TGTGCCAGCAGCCGCGTCGCGGGGGTACAAGAGACCCAGTACTTC
CASSRVAGVQETQYF
>.|TRBD2|TRBJ2-1|TRBV20-1
TGCAGTGCTAGAGGCCGGGGGGGGAGCGGGGGACTGCCCAATGAGCAGTTCTTC
CSARGRGGSGGLPNEQFF
>.|TRBD1|TRBJ2-5|TRBV6-6
TGTGCCAGCAGTCATAGGACAGGGCCCTCCCAAGAGACCCAGTACTTC
CASSHRTGPSQETQYF
>.|TRBD1|TRBJ1-6|TRBV6-2/TRBV6-3
TGTGCCAGCAGTTACTCCGGGACAGTTAATTCACCCCTCCACTTT
CASSYSGTVNSPLHF
>.|.|TRBJ2-7|TRBV7-2
TGTGCCAGCAGCCTAAACAGTTACGGGCAGTACTTC
CASSLNSYGQYF
>few|TRBD1|TRBJ2-7|TRBV12-3/TRBV12-4
TGTGCCAGCAGTAGAACCGGGACAGGCACCTACGAGCAGTACTTC
CASSRTGTGTYEQYF
>.|TRBD1|TRBJ1-1|TRBV7-9
TGTGCCAGCAGCTTAGCTGGACAGGGATCGAACACTGAAGCTTTCTTT
CASSLAGQGSNTEAFF